Listed below are T cell receptor beta chains from one sample, sequenced in a study of CD8 T cells in Susac syndrome. TCRdb re-analysed the immunoSEQ multiplex PCR reads in MiXCR, keeping a single row per CDR3 protein. The data contain around 300,000 distinct CDR3 sequences, about 91% of them singletons. The sequenced sample consisted of CD8+ T cells from PBMCs. The source is a human donor with multiple sclerosis. Both conserved end residues are part of each CDR3. A D gene is named only where the DNA matches it firmly. Size tells how often a clone was seen (once, few, many) or the class of an expanded clone, and some rows leave it out.

>.|TRBJ2-7|TRBV7-2|.
TGTGCCAGCAGGTTACAGGGCGACGAGCAGTACTTC
CASRLQGDEQYF
>.|TRBJ2-6|TRBV6-2/TRBV6-3|.
TGTGCCAGCTCGGAGACAGCCTCTGGGGCCAACGTCCTGACTTTC
CASSETASGANVLTF
>.|TRBJ2-7|TRBV5-1|.
TGCGCCAGCTATTACAGGGGGGGTGAGCAGTACTTC
CASYYRGGEQYF
>TRBD2|TRBJ2-2|TRBV4-3|.
TGCGCCAGCAGCCAAGAGCCCCCGGGACTAGGGAACACCGGGGAGCTGTTTTTT
CASSQEPPGLGNTGELFF
>.|TRBJ2-7|TRBV6-6|.
TGTGCCAGCAGTTACTCTTGGATAGCTGTCGAGCAGTACTTC
CASSYSWIAVEQYF
>.|TRBJ1-6|TRBV24-1|.
TGTGCCACCAGTGATTCAGGGTGGAATTCACCCCTCCACTTT
CATSDSGWNSPLHF
>TRBD2|TRBJ2-4|TRBV29-1|.
TGCAGCGTTGGGGAGGGCCCGGCCAAAAACATTCAGTACTTC
CSVGEGPAKNIQYF
>.|TRBJ2-7|TRBV5-4|.
TGTGCCAGCAGCCCCGAACCTAGCTCCTACGAGCAGTACTTC
CASSPEPSSYEQYF
>TRBD2|TRBJ2-5|TRBV12-3/TRBV12-4|.
TGTGCCAGCAGTTTAATGAGTAACGTTGGACTAGCGGGTTTCCCGACGCAAGAGACCCAGTACTTC
CASSLMSNVGLAGFPTQETQYF
>.|TRBJ2-5|TRBV29-1|.
TGCAGCGTTGAAGATTTGACCCGGGCTGGTGGGACCCAGTACTTC
CSVEDLTRAGGTQYF
>.|TRBJ1-2|TRBV4-1|once
TGCGCCGGGTCGGGGGGAGACTCAGGCTACACCTTC
CAGSGGDSGYTF
>TRBD1|TRBJ2-4|TRBV7-8|.
TGTGCCAGCCCGGGACAGCCCTTAGCCAAAAACATTCAGTACTTC
CASPGQPLAKNIQYF
>.|TRBJ1-5|TRBV28|.
TGTGCCAGCGGGGAGGGATTTGTCAGCAATCAGCCCCAGCATTTT
CASGEGFVSNQPQHF
>TRBD1|TRBJ1-2|TRBV5-4|.
TGTGCCAGCAGCTTGGTAGGGGGCGCATATGGCTACACCTTC
CASSLVGGAYGYTF
>TRBD2|TRBJ2-5|TRBV7-2|.
TGTGCCAGCAGCTTAGAGTGGGAGGGCCTAGGGGAGACCCAGTACTTC
CASSLEWEGLGETQYF
>.|TRBJ2-7|TRBV19|.
TGTGCCAGTAGAAGCCGCTCTCGAGGGCCCTACGAGCAGTACTTC
CASRSRSRGPYEQYF
>TRBD1|TRBJ2-7|TRBV10-3|.
TGTGCCATCAGTGATTCGGGACAGAGTCCCCTTATGGCCTACGAGCAGTACTTC
CAISDSGQSPLMAYEQYF
>TRBD1|TRBJ1-2|TRBV30|.
TGTGCCTGGAGTGAACAGGGGGAGTCAGGCTACACCTTC
CAWSEQGESGYTF
>TRBD2|TRBJ2-5|TRBV7-8|.
TGTGCCAGCAGCTTAAAGGCCACTAGCGGGGTAGAGACCCAGTACTTC
CASSLKATSGVETQYF
>.|TRBJ2-6|TRBV19|.
TGTGCCAGTAAGGGGCAGATCTCTGGGGCCAACGTCCTGACTTTC
CASKGQISGANVLTF
>.|TRBJ1-1|TRBV7-9|.
TGTGCCAGCAGCTCGCTCTTAAAGGGACACAGCAACACTGAAGCTTTCTTT
CASSSLLKGHSNTEAFF
>TRBD2|TRBJ2-7|TRBV20-1|.
TGCAGTGCTAGTACCTTTAGCGGGGGGGCCGTCCTATACGAGCAGTACTTC
CSASTFSGGAVLYEQYF
>TRBD2|TRBJ2-3|TRBV7-9|.
TGTGCCAGCAGCCCACGCCCACGACTAGCGGAAGATACGCAGTATTTT
CASSPRPRLAEDTQYF
>.|TRBJ1-1|TRBV19|.
TGTGCCAGTGGCCTCCCTGGCCCCAACACTGAAGCTTTCTTT
CASGLPGPNTEAFF
>.|TRBJ2-7|TRBV20-1|.
TGCAGTGCTAGTGTCTATCCAAACCCCTACGAGCAGTACTTC
CSASVYPNPYEQYF
>TRBD1|TRBJ2-3|TRBV24-1|.
TGTGCCACCAGTGACCCACAGGGGGTAGAAGCAGATACGCAGTATTTT
CATSDPQGVEADTQYF
>.|TRBJ2-3|TRBV6-1|.
TGTGCCAGCAGTCTGGGGCCCAGCGCTACGCAGTATTTT
CASSLGPSATQYF
>.|TRBJ2-7|TRBV5-1|once
TGCGCCAGCAGCTTGGCTTTTACCGGGACCTACGAGCAGTACTTC
CASSLAFTGTYEQYF
>.|TRBJ2-7|TRBV28|.
.
CASSFGPGVIYEQYF
>TRBD1|TRBJ1-5|TRBV7-2|.
TGTGCCAGCAGCTTATGGGGTAGGGGACAGGGGGCGAGCAATCAGCCCCAGCATTTT
CASSLWGRGQGASNQPQHF
>TRBD2|TRBJ2-1|TRBV7-3|.
TGTGCCAGCAGCCCCACGGGGGGGAGGTACAATGAGCAGTTCTTC
CASSPTGGRYNEQFF
>.|TRBJ1-4|TRBV12-3/TRBV12-4|.
TGTGCCAGCAGCTCGGGGGATGAAAAACTGTTTTTT
CASSSGDEKLFF
>TRBD1|TRBJ2-7|TRBV6-1|.
TGTGCCAGCAGGGGAACAGGGGGCAGCGACGAGCAGTACTTC
CASRGTGGSDEQYF
>.|TRBJ2-2|TRBV4-3|once
TGCGCCAGCAGCCAATTAGAATCCGGGGAGCTGTTTTTT
CASSQLESGELFF
>.|TRBJ2-7|TRBV7-9|.
TGTGCCAGCAGCTTAGTATCTGGTGGGCAGGACGAGCAGTACTTC
CASSLVSGGQDEQYF
>TRBD1|TRBJ1-5|TRBV9|.
TGTGCCAGCAGCCAGACCGGGACAGGGGATCAGCCCCAGCATTTT
CASSQTGTGDQPQHF
>.|TRBJ1-2|TRBV6-1|.
TGTGCCAGCAGTGACGGCGAGGGGCTCGAGGGTGGCTACACCTTC
CASSDGEGLEGGYTF
>.|TRBJ1-5|TRBV7-9|once
TGTGCCAGCAGCCCCGGGGCGGATGATCAGCCCCAGCATTTT
CASSPGADDQPQHF
>.|TRBJ1-1|TRBV4-3|.
TGCGCCAGCAGCCAAGATATACAGGCCACAATCCTTTTGAACACTGAAGCTTTCTTT
CASSQDIQATILLNTEAFF
>TRBD2|TRBJ2-2|TRBV28|.
TGTGCCAGCAGTACAGCCGGGACTAGCTCCGGGGAGCTGTTTTTT
CASSTAGTSSGELFF
>TRBD2|TRBJ2-7|TRBV7-2|few
TGTGCCAGCACGGGAGGACTCTCCTACGAGCAGTACTTC
CASTGGLSYEQYF
>.|TRBJ2-1|TRBV30|.
TGTGCCTGGACAGCGGAGATCTCCTACAATGAGCAGTTCTTC
CAWTAEISYNEQFF
>.|TRBJ2-7|TRBV7-2|.
TGTGCCAGCAGCTTAGCCAACCCCTACGAGCAGTACTTC
CASSLANPYEQYF
>.|TRBJ2-7|TRBV28|.
TGTGCCAGCAGTTTGTCAATCTATTTCGGGGAAAGTCGTCGTCGGTACGAGCAGTACTTC
CASSLSIYFGESRRRYEQYF
>.|TRBJ1-1|TRBV6-5|few
TGTGCCAGCAGTTTCGGCCTAGAAGGGGGCACTGAAGCTTTCTTT
CASSFGLEGGTEAFF
>.|TRBJ1-2|TRBV18|.
TGTGCCAGCTCACCCCGGGAGGGGTATGGCTACACCTTC
CASSPREGYGYTF
>.|TRBJ1-1|TRBV30|.
TGTGCCTCTCGGCCACAGGGCACTGAAGCTTTCTTT
CASRPQGTEAFF
>TRBD1|TRBJ1-2|TRBV20-1|.
TGCAGTGCTAGCCCCCTCGGACAGGGTAATGGTGGCTACACCTTC
CSASPLGQGNGGYTF
>.|TRBJ1-6|TRBV7-9|once
TGTGCCAGCAGCTTAGATGGAAGCAATGATTCACCCCTCCACTTT
CASSLDGSNDSPLHF
>.|TRBJ1-1|TRBV9|.
TGTGCCAGCAGCGTAGCCAGGAGTTGGCTGGGCACTGAAGCTTTCTTT
CASSVARSWLGTEAFF
>TRBD1|TRBJ2-3|TRBV7-3|few
TGTGCCAGCAGCCCGGGACAGGGACCAGATACGCAGTATTTT
CASSPGQGPDTQYF
>.|TRBJ1-2|TRBV7-9|.
TGTGCCAGCAGCTTAACAGAAGCAGCCTATGGCTACACCTTC
CASSLTEAAYGYTF
>.|TRBJ2-5|TRBV28|.
TGTGCCAGCAGCCAAGGGCCGGGGCTAGGGGAGACCCAGTACTTC
CASSQGPGLGETQYF